This TCR beta chain is from a study of identical twins. This clonotype appeared many times. Via MiXCR, TCRdb re-called the 5' RACE reads, giving one row per CDR3 protein. The table shows hundreds of thousands of distinct CDR3 sequences, with 20% to 25% occurring only once. Germline CDR1 and CDR2: SEHNR and FQNEAQ (reference sequence). V lost 2 bases to trimming and J lost 2 bases, with 14 bases between them. This CDR3 is built from 16 residues. In addition, the sample was reused for a study of T cells expressing NK-cell markers.

Material: CD4+ T cells sorted from blood. This TCR derives from a woman aged 18-30 years in good health. V usage is TRBV7-9 and J usage is TRBJ2-3; weak D call: TRBD1 (6 bases). This CDR3 is CASSLSRGGFTDTQYF. As DNA, the CDR3 is TGTGCCAGCAGCTTAAGCAGGGGCGGCTTCACAGATACGCAGTATTTT.